This T cell receptor (beta chain) was recovered during a study of regulatory T cells in long-lasting Graves disease. Study results and caveats: TRBV28, TRBJ1-2 and TRBJ2-5 were favored in persistent disease.

Between the trimmed V and J ends, which lost 2 bases and 5 bases, there was a span of 18 bases. The length of the CDR3 is 16 residues. Per germline, CDR1 SQVTM and CDR2 ANQGSEA. Regarding time point: newly diagnosed GD, antithyroid drugs for less than 3 months. PBMC-extracted RNA yielded the TCR library. Building of the TCR beta libraries involved iRepertoire HTBI primers and Arm-PCR of CDR3 regions. MiXCR, run by TCRdb on the multiplex PCR reads, gives a single entry per CDR3 protein. This table has under 700,000 distinct CDR3 sequences, 15% to 20% appearing once. About this clonotype itself: Its antigen is not known.

These data were also filed under a second study, of T cells in Graves' hyperthyroidism and ophthalmopathy. This second study notes: The primer set for the first-round RT-PCR of the TCR CDR3 was HTBI.

The chain has TRBV29-1 and TRBJ2-2, with D tentatively TRBD2 (6 bases). The clonotype originates from a middle-aged woman with Graves disease. Sequences were derived from peripheral blood mononuclear cells (PBMCs), sampled at new diagnosis, from a patient treated with antithyroid drugs. This CDR3 reads CSVEKVGAGRTGELFF. The CDR3 DNA reads TGCAGCGTTGAAAAAGTTGGTGCGGGGAGGACCGGGGAGCTGTTTTTT.